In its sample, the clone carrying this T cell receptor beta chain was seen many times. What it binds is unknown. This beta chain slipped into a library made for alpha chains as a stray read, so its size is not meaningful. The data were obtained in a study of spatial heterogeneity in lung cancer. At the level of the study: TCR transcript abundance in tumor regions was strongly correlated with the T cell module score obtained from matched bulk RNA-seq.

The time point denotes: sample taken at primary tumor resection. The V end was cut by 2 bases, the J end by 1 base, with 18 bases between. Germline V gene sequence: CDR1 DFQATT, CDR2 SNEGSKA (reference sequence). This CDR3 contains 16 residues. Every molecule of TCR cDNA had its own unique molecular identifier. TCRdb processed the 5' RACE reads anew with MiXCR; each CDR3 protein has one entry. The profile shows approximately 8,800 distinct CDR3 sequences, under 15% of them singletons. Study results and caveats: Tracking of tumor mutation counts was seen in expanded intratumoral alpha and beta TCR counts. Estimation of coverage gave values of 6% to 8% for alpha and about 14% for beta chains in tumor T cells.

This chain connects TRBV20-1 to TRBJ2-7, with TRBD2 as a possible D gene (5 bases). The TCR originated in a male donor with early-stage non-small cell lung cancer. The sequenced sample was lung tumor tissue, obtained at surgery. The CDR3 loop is CSARPMLGDRSYEQYF. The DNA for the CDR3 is TGCAGTGCTAGACCTATGTTGGGAGATAGGTCCTACGAGCAGTACTTC.